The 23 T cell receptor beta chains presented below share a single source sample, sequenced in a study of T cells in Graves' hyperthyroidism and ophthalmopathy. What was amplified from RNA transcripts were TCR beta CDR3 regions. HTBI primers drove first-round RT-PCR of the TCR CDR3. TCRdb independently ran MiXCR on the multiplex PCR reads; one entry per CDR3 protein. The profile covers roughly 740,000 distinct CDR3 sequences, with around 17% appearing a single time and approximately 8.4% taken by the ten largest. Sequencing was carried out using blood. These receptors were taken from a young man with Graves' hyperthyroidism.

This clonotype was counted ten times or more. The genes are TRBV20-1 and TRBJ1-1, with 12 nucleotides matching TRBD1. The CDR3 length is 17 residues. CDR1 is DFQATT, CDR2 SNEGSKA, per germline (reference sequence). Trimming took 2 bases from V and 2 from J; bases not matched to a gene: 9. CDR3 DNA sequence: TGCAGTGCTAGACCCTGGGACAGGGGGCAATTTAACACTGAAGCTTTCTTT. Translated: CSARPWDRGQFNTEAFF.

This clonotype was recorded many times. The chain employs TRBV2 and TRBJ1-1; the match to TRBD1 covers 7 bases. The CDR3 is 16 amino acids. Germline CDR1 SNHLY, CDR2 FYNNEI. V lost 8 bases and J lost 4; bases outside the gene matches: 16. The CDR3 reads CASVPRGRGGGTEAFF. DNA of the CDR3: TGTGCCAGCGTACCGAGGGGGCGTGGGGGCGGCACTGAAGCTTTCTTT. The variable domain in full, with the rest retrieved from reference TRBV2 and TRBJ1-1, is EPEVTQTPSHQVTQMGQEVILRCVPISNHLYFYWYRQILGQKVEFLVSFYNNEISEKSEIFDDQFSVERPDGSNFTLKIRSTKLEDSAMYFCASVPRGRGGGTEAFFGQGTRLTVV.

DNA for the CDR3: TGTGCCTGGAGTAAGGACCCGGGGGGTGATGGCTACACCTTC. Protein product: CAWSKDPGGDGYTF. The gene calls are TRBV30 and TRBJ1-2; possible D gene TRBD1, 5 bases. Looked up from germline, CDR1 is GTSNPN and CDR2 is SVGIG (reference sequence). CDR3 length: 14 residues. The germline V and J ends were trimmed by 2 bases and 6 bases, with 16 bases remaining between them.

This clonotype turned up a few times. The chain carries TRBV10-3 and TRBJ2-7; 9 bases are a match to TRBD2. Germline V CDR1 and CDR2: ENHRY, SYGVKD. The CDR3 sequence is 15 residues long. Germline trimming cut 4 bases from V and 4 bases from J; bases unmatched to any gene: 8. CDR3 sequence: CAISGVAGDLYEQYF. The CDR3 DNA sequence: TGTGCCATCAGTGGAGTAGCGGGAGATCTGTACGAGCAGTACTTC.

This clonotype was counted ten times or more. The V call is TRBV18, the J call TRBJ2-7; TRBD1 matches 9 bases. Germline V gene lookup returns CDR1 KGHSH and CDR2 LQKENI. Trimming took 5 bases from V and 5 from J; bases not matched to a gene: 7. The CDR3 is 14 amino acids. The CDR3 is CASSFTGGMDEQYF. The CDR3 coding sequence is TGTGCCAGCTCATTCACAGGGGGCATGGACGAGCAGTACTTC.

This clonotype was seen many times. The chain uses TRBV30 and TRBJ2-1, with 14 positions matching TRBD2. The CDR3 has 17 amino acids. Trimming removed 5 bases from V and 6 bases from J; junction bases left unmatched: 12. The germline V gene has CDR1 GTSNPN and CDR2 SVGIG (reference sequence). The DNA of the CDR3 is TGTGCCTGGGGGGGACTAGCGGGAGAGGGAGTCGGCAATGAGCAGTTCTTC. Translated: CAWGGLAGEGVGNEQFF.

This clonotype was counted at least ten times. The DNA of the CDR3 is TGTGCCAGCAGCCCCCCCGGGACAGGGGTGGTGGAGACCCAGTACTTC. Translation: CASSPPGTGVVETQYF. The chain employs TRBV11-2 and TRBJ2-5, with 10 positions matching TRBD1. V lost 5 bases, J lost 5 bases, and 11 bases stayed unmatched. Germline values: CDR1 SGHAT, CDR2 FQNNGV. The CDR3 sequence is 16 residues long.

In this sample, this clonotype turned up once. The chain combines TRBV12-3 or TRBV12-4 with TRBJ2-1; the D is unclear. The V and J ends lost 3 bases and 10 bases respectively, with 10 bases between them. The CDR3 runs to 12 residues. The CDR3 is CASSFRVYEQFF. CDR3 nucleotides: TGTGCCAGCAGTTTTAGAGTTTACGAGCAGTTCTTC.

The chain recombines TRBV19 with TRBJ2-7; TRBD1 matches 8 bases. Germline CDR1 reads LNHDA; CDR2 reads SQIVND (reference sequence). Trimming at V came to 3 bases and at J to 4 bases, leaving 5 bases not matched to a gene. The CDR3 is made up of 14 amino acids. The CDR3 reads CASSMSDRGYEQYF. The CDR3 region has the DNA TGTGCCAGTAGTATGAGTGACAGGGGTTACGAGCAGTACTTC.

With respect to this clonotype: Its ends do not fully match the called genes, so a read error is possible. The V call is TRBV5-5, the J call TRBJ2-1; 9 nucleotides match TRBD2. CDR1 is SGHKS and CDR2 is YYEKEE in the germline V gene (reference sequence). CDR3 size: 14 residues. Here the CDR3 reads CASTYGTSYNKQFF. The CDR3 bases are TGTGCCAGCACCTATGGGACTAGCTACAATAAGCAGTTCTTC.

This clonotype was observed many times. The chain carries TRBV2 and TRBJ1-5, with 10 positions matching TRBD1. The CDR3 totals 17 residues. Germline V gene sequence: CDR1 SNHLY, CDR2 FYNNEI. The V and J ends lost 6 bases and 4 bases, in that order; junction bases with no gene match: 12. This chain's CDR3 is CASRTPLGQGINQPQHF. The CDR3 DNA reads TGTGCCAGCAGGACGCCTTTGGGACAGGGGATAAATCAGCCCCAGCATTTT. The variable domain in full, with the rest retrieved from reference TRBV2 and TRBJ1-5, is EPEVTQTPSHQVTQMGQEVILRCVPISNHLYFYWYRQILGQKVEFLVSFYNNEISEKSEIFDDQFSVERPDGSNFTLKIRSTKLEDSAMYFCASRTPLGQGINQPQHFGDGTRLSIL.

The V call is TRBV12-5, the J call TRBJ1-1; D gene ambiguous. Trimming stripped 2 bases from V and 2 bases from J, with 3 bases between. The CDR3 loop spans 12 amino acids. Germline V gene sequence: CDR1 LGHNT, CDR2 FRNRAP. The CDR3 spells CASGLLNTEAFF. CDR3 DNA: TGTGCTAGTGGTTTGTTAAACACTGAAGCTTTCTTT.

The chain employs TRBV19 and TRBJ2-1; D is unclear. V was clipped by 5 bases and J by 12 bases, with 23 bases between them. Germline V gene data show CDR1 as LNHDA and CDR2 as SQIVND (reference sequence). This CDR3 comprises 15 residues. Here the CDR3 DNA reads TGTGCCAGTAGTCCCCAAGTTGGAGTCGACATGGCGCAGTTCTTC. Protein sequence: CASSPQVGVDMAQFF.

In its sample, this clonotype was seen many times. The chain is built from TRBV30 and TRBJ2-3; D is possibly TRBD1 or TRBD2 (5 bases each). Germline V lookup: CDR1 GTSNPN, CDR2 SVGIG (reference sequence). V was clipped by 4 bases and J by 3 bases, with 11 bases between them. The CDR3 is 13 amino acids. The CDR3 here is CAWTGRRTDTQYF. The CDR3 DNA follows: TGTGCCTGGACAGGGAGAAGGACAGATACGCAGTATTTT.

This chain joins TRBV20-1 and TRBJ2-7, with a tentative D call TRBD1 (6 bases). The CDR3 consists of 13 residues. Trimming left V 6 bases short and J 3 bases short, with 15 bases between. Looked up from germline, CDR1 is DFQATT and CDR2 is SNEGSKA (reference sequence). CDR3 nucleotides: TGCAGTGCGCCGAGGACAGATCACTACGAGCAGTACTTC. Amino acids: CSAPRTDHYEQYF.

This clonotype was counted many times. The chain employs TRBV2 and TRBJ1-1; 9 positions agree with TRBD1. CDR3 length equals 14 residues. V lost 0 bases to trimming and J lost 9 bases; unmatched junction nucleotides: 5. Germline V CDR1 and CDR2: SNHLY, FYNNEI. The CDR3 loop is CASSEARQGGKAFF. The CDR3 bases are TGTGCCAGCAGTGAAGCGCGACAGGGGGGAAAAGCTTTCTTT.

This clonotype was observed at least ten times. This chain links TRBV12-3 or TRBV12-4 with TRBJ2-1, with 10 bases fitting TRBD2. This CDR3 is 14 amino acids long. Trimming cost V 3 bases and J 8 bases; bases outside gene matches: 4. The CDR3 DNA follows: TGTGCCAGCAGTTTCTCTAGCGGGAGTGATGAGCAGTTCTTC. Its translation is CASSFSSGSDEQFF.

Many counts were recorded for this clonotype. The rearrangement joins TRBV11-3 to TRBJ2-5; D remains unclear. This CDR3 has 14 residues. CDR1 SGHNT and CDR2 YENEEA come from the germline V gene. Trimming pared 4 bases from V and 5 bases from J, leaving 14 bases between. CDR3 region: CASSWSSGYETQYF. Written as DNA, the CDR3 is TGTGCCAGCAGCTGGTCCTCCGGGTACGAGACCCAGTACTTC.

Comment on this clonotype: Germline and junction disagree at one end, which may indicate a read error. Here the CDR3 reads CAWSVSSPDERFF. Here the CDR3 DNA reads TGTGCCTGGAGTGTTTCCTCCCCCGATGAGCGGTTCTTC. The genes are TRBV30 and TRBJ2-1; D is ambiguous. CDR3 length: 13 residues. The V gene's germline CDR1 is GTSNPN and CDR2 SVGIG (reference sequence).

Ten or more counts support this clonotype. The CDR3 here is CASSHNPGVYEQYF. The CDR3 nucleotides are TGTGCCAGCAGTCACAATCCTGGGGTCTACGAGCAGTACTTC. This rearrangement joins TRBV12-3 or TRBV12-4 to TRBJ2-7; no definite D call. CDR3 length: 14 residues. The V end was cut by 5 bases, the J end by 3 bases, with 14 bases between.

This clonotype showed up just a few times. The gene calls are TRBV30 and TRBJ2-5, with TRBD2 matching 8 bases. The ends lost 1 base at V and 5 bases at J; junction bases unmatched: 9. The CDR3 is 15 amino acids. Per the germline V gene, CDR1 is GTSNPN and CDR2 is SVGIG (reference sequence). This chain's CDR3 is CAWSGSGRAVETQYF. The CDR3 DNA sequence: TGTGCCTGGAGTGGGTCCGGGAGGGCGGTTGAGACCCAGTACTTC.

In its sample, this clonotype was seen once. Written as DNA, the CDR3 is TGTGCCAGCAGTTTGAGACATTTCTATGGCTACACCTTC. This encodes CASSLRHFYGYTF. V and J are TRBV28 and TRBJ1-2; D unresolved. The CDR3 has 13 amino acids. The V end was cut by 3 bases, the J end by 4 bases, with 9 bases between. The germline V gene has CDR1 MDHEN and CDR2 SYDVKM.

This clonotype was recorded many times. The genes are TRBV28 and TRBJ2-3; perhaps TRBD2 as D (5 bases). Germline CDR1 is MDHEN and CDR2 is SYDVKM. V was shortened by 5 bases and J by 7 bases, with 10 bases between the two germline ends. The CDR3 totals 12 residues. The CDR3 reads CASSTPGNTQYF. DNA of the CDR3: TGTGCCAGCAGTACCCCCGGGAATACGCAGTATTTT.